The 26 T cell receptor beta chains below were found in one sample sequenced in a study of Graves' ophthalmopathy and Graves' hyperthyroidism. Using RNA transcripts, the TCR beta CDR3 regions were amplified. The workflow started with a first-round RT-PCR run with HTBI primers and then moved on to a second-round multiplex PCR. Each CDR3 protein is one row after TCRdb ran MiXCR on the multiplex PCR reads. This repertoire shows hundreds of thousands of distinct CDR3 sequences, about 41% found once; its top ten account for 3% to 4%. The specimen was peripheral blood. These receptors were obtained from an adult man with Graves' ophthalmopathy.

In its sample, this clonotype was seen many times. The junction departs from the called germline gene at one end, perhaps through a read error. This sequence joins TRBV5-1 and TRBJ2-5; tentative D call: TRBD2 (5 bases). The CDR3 has 14 residues. Per germline, CDR1 SGHRS and CDR2 YFSETQ. DNA of the CDR3: TGTGCCAGCAGCTTAGGAGGCAGCCAAGAGACCCAGTACTTC. This codes for CASSLGGSQETQYF.

In its sample, this clonotype was seen many times. The rearrangement joins TRBV5-1 to TRBJ1-4; no firm D call. Trimming pared 4 bases from V and 6 bases from J, leaving 13 bases between. This CDR3 has 14 amino acids. CDR1 is SGHRS, CDR2 YFSETQ, per germline. CDR3 amino acids: CASSPRRRDEKLFF. The CDR3 nucleotides read TGCGCCAGCAGCCCCAGGAGGAGAGATGAAAAACTGTTTTTT.

This clonotype was counted a few times. The chain joins TRBV5-1 to TRBJ2-2, with 11 bases lining up with TRBD2. From germline, CDR1 is SGHRS and CDR2 YFSETQ. The CDR3 covers 16 residues. V was pared by 4 bases and J by 4 bases, with 6 bases of the junction left unmatched. CDR3 nucleotides: TGCGCCAGCAGCGTATTAGCGGGAGGGCCCACCGGGGAGCTGTTTTTT. This sequence encodes CASSVLAGGPTGELFF.

This chain uses TRBV20-1 with TRBJ1-2; possible D gene TRBD1, 6 bases. The CDR3 is 13 residues long. The germline V gene has CDR1 DFQATT and CDR2 SNEGSKA (reference sequence). V was shortened by 3 bases and J by 6 bases, with 14 bases between the two germline ends. This CDR3 is CSARRGSRDGYTF. In nucleotides, the CDR3 is TGCAGTGCTAGGAGGGGGAGCAGGGATGGCTACACCTTC.

In its sample, this clonotype was seen once. The CDR3 bases are TGTGCCAGCAGCTTAAGGCAGCGTGCAGTCACCATATATTTT. Translating it yields CASSLRQRAVTIYF. The gene calls are TRBV6-5 and TRBJ1-3, with D hard to call. Trimming left V 6 bases short and J 9 bases short, with 18 bases between. Germline CDR1 reads MNHEY; CDR2 reads SVGAGI. CDR3 length: 14 residues.

This clonotype has ten or more counts. This chain joins TRBV29-1 and TRBJ1-5, with TRBD1 matching over 8 bases. The germline V gene has CDR1 SQVTM and CDR2 ANQGSEA. J lost 3 bases, V lost 6 bases, and 4 bases had no gene match. The CDR3 extends over 13 amino acids. As DNA, the CDR3 is TGCAGCGTCGGACAGGGCACCAATCAGCCCCAGCATTTT. Encoded protein: CSVGQGTNQPQHF.

The chain uses TRBV7-9 and TRBJ1-1; 7 bases match TRBD1. CDR3 length: 15 amino acids. CDR1 is SEHNR and CDR2 is FQNEAQ in the germline V gene (reference sequence). V dropped 2 bases and J dropped 5; count of bases not matched to a gene: 8. The CDR3 DNA reads TGTGCCAGCAGCTTATCGACAGGGAGGTGGACTGAAGCTTTCTTT. The encoded protein is CASSLSTGRWTEAFF.

There are many counts of this clonotype. This chain connects TRBV7-9 to TRBJ1-1; no firm D call. This CDR3 contains 14 residues. In germline, CDR1 is SEHNR, CDR2 FQNEAQ (reference sequence). Trimming left V 5 bases short and J 3 bases short, with 13 bases between. The CDR3: CASSPRTPYTEAFF. CDR3 in DNA: TGTGCCAGCAGCCCCAGGACGCCGTACACTGAAGCTTTCTTT. Based on the CDR3 plus reference TRBV7-9 and TRBJ1-1, the full variable domain is DTGVSQNPRHKITKRGQNVTFRCDPISEHNRLYWYRQTLGQGPEFLTYFQNEAQLEKSRLLSDRFSAERPKGSFSTLEIQRTEQGDSAMYLCASSPRTPYTEAFFGQGTRLTVV.

The V and J genes are TRBV25-1 and TRBJ1-6; 8 bases are a match to TRBD1. This CDR3 region has 15 residues. V shed 3 bases, J shed 9 bases, and the junction held 7 bases outside the gene matches. The germline CDR1 and CDR2 sequences are MGHDK and SYGVNS. CDR3 sequence: CASSDRTGRSSPLHF. CDR3 nucleotides: TGTGCCAGCAGTGATCGGACAGGGCGCAGTTCACCCCTCCACTTT.

The rearrangement joins TRBV15 to TRBJ1-5; unclear D gene. V lost 0 bases and J 5 bases, leaving 11 bases between the germline ends. CDR3 length: 15 residues. Per the germline V gene, CDR1 is LNHNV and CDR2 is YYDKDF (reference sequence). The CDR3 DNA reads as TGTGCCACCAGCAGAGATGGAGGTTCGTATCAGCCCCAGCATTTT. This encodes CATSRDGGSYQPQHF.

Notes on this clonotype: The conserved final phenylalanine or tryptophan is absent from the CDR3, which likely points to a read error. The chain joins TRBV19 to TRBJ1-1, with 11 bases aligning to TRBD1. Germline V gene data show CDR1 as LNHDA and CDR2 as SQIVND (reference sequence). The CDR3 loop spans 16 amino acids. V lost 5 bases and J lost 1; bases outside the gene matches: 6. CDR3 coding DNA: TGTGCCAGTAGTTCACGGACAGGGGGCAGGAACACTGAAGCTTTCCTT. Amino acid sequence: CASSSRTGGRNTEAFL.

This clonotype was seen more than once but under ten times. This sequence joins TRBV10-3 and TRBJ1-4; 8 bases map to TRBD1. The germline V gene encodes CDR1 ENHRY and CDR2 SYGVKD. CDR3 length: 12 amino acids. Germline trimming cut 11 bases from V and 6 bases from J; bases unmatched to any gene: 5. The CDR3: CAWGRGHEKLFF. Written as DNA, the CDR3 is TGTGCCTGGGGCAGGGGGCATGAAAAACTGTTTTTT.

The chain couples TRBV5-1 to TRBJ2-2; the D call may be TRBD1 or TRBD2 (5 bases each). Germline assignment: CDR1 SGHRS and CDR2 YFSETQ. The CDR3 totals 14 residues. Trimming removed 5 bases at V and 5 bases at J, with 13 bases between. The CDR3 sequence: CASSISGTTGELFF. The CDR3 region has the DNA TGCGCCAGCAGTATTTCCGGGACGACCGGGGAGCTGTTTTTT.

Concerning this clonotype: One junction end disagrees with the germline gene, perhaps due to a read error. The V gene is TRBV5-1, the J gene TRBJ1-5; D call uncertain. Germline CDR1 SGHRS, CDR2 YFSETQ. The CDR3 has 15 amino acids. CDR3 loop: CASTRGAAGNQPQHF. CDR3 coding DNA: TGTGCCAGCACCAGAGGCGCCGCGGGCAATCAGCCCCAGCATTTT.

V gene TRBV14 combines with J gene TRBJ2-2; D is perhaps TRBD1 (5 bases). The ends were cut back, 3 bases at V and 2 bases at J, with 7 bases in the middle. This CDR3 is 14 amino acids long. Germline values: CDR1 SGHDN, CDR2 FVKESK. This CDR3 reads CASSQTANTGELFF. As DNA, the CDR3 is TGTGCCAGCAGCCAGACAGCTAACACCGGGGAGCTGTTTTTT.

The rearrangement links TRBV7-9 to TRBJ2-5, with 10 bases lining up with TRBD1. CDR3 length: 13 amino acids. Losses at the gene ends were 3 bases for V and 7 bases for J; bases not matched to a gene: 2. CDR1 SEHNR and CDR2 FQNEAQ come from the germline V gene (reference sequence). CDR3 sequence reads: CASSLTGGTTQYF. The CDR3 DNA follows: TGTGCCAGCAGCTTGACAGGGGGCACGACCCAGTACTTC.

This chain connects TRBV5-4 to TRBJ1-2; D is unresolved. Germline assignment: CDR1 SGHNT and CDR2 YYREEE (reference sequence). CDR3 length: 15 residues. The ends were cut back, 4 bases at V and 0 bases at J, with 13 bases in the middle. The CDR3 DNA sequence: TGTGCCAGCAGCCCCAGCCTAGGAACTAACTATGGCTACACCTTC. Its protein product is CASSPSLGTNYGYTF.

The chain couples TRBV19 to TRBJ1-1, with D possibly TRBD1 on 6 matching bases. The CDR3 spans 13 residues. Germline V lookup: CDR1 LNHDA, CDR2 SQIVND (reference sequence). V was cut by 0 bases and J by 6 bases, with 8 bases left in between. Written as DNA, the CDR3 is TGTGCCAGTAGTATAGAAAACAGGGCTGAAGCTTTCTTT. Its protein is CASSIENRAEAFF.

The chain joins TRBV15 to TRBJ2-3, with D perhaps TRBD2 (5 bases). CDR1 LNHNV and CDR2 YYDKDF come from the germline V gene (reference sequence). V lost 0 bases and J 6 bases, leaving 10 bases between the germline ends. The CDR3 length is 14 residues. CDR3 amino acids: CATSRDREWDTQYF. DNA of the CDR3: TGTGCCACCAGCAGAGATAGGGAGTGGGATACGCAGTATTTT.

This clonotype was found many times. The chain recombines TRBV5-8 with TRBJ1-1; tentatively, D is TRBD1 (5 bases). The germline V gene encodes CDR1 SGHTS and CDR2 YDEGEE. This CDR3 is built from 14 residues. V lost 1 base, J lost 4 bases, and 11 bases lay in between. This chain's CDR3 is CASSLLGRGTEAFF. As DNA, the CDR3 is TGTGCCAGCAGCTTGCTGGGGAGGGGCACTGAAGCTTTCTTT.

This clonotype showed up many times. The chain combines TRBV5-8 with TRBJ2-7, with D unresolved. CDR1 and CDR2 from the germline V gene are SGHTS and YDEGEE. Trimming pared 0 bases from V and 6 bases from J, leaving 7 bases between. CDR3 size: 12 residues. The CDR3 DNA is TGTGCCAGCAGCTTGGTCTATTTCGAGCAGTACTTC. This gives the protein CASSLVYFEQYF.

This clonotype was recorded many times. This rearrangement joins TRBV5-1 to TRBJ1-1, with a tentative D call TRBD1 (6 bases). Germline loops: CDR1 SGHRS, CDR2 YFSETQ. CDR3 size: 13 residues. The V gene lost 4 bases and the J gene lost 6 bases, with 13 bases spanning the gap. CDR3 in DNA: TGCGCCAGCAGCGGGGGGGCGGTAGCTGAAGCTTTCTTT. Translating it yields CASSGGAVAEAFF. The variable domain in full, completed from reference TRBV5-1 and TRBJ1-1, reads KAGVTQTPRYLIKTRGQQVTLSCSPISGHRSVSWYQQTPGQGLQFLFEYFSETQRNKGNFPGRFSGRQFSNSRSEMNVSTLELGDSALYLCASSGGAVAEAFFGQGTRLTVV.

This clonotype has a count of ten or more. The chain combines TRBV4-1 with TRBJ1-2; 9 positions match TRBD1. This CDR3 comprises 13 residues. After removal of 8 bases from V and 3 bases from J, the junction contained 4 bases not matched to a gene. The germline V gene encodes CDR1 MGHRA and CDR2 YSYEKL. The CDR3, as DNA: TGCGCCAGCCGAACAGGGGGCGACTATGGCTACACCTTC. Protein: CASRTGGDYGYTF.

The sample holds a few counts of this clonotype. The chain couples TRBV7-9 to TRBJ1-1; 7 bases agree with TRBD1. The CDR3 extends over 14 amino acids. Per germline, CDR1 SEHNR and CDR2 FQNEAQ (reference sequence). The trim removed 5 bases at V and 5 bases at J, leaving 8 bases unmatched. Here the CDR3 reads CASSPTGKVTEAFF. DNA for the CDR3: TGTGCCAGCAGCCCGACAGGGAAGGTGACTGAAGCTTTCTTT.

This clonotype was counted many times. The chain carries TRBV11-2 and TRBJ2-5; a possible D gene is TRBD1 (6 bases). Trimming removed 5 bases from V and 7 bases from J, with 17 bases in between. This CDR3 is 14 amino acids long. CDR1 SGHAT and CDR2 FQNNGV come from the germline V gene. Written as DNA, the CDR3 is TGTGCCAGCAGCCCTGAACAGGGTGCAGGGACCCAGTACTTC. Amino acids: CASSPEQGAGTQYF.

This chain joins TRBV2 and TRBJ1-5, with D hard to call. The germline V and J ends were trimmed by 8 bases and 5 bases, with 13 bases remaining between them. This CDR3 contains 13 residues. In germline, CDR1 is SNHLY, CDR2 FYNNEI. The CDR3 DNA is TGTGCCAGCTTAGTGAGTGGCGATCAGCCCCAGCATTTT. This gives the protein CASLVSGDQPQHF.